This paragraph covers one T cell receptor (beta chain) sequence. This clonotype was counted only a few times. No antigen is known for it. Base qualities are not at hand, and no much larger clone is one base apart. The data derive from a study of regulatory T cells in long-lasting Graves disease (dated by TCRdb to the early 2020s). Concerning the study at large: Newly diagnosed Graves' disease patients had taken antithyroid drugs for less than 3 months. Peripheral blood TCR sequencing and RNA sequencing compared persistent Graves' disease patients with newly diagnosed Graves' disease patients. The study took place in China and was registered as a clinical trial. A total of some 35 samples underwent TCR sequencing: 13 from persistent and some 20 from newly diagnosed Graves' disease patients.

Findings and caveats that apply to the study as a whole: Sequencing and analysis were limited to the TCR beta chain. The authors noted that the small sample size was a limitation that may lower accuracy. Persistent disease showed preferential use of TRBV28, TRBJ1-2 and TRBJ2-5, whereas newly diagnosed disease favored TRBV20-1 and TRBJ2-1. Peripheral blood alone was examined, since thyroid tissue, which constituted the primary lesion, could not be accessed. Compared with newly diagnosed patients, patients with persistent Graves' disease had lower TCR Shannon entropy and fewer highly expanded clones, which suggests clonal expansion. Persistent patients shared more public clonotypes among themselves (around 2,500) than newly diagnosed patients did (approximately 870).

The CDR3 numbers 14 residues from cysteine through phenylalanine. Only the CDR3 DNA is retained, 42 bases long and in frame from the first base. CDR1 and CDR2, per the germline V gene, are SGHDT and YYEEEE. Trimming takes 0 bases from V and 8 bases from J, and the germline ends sit 12 bases apart. Sample time point, as interpreted from the label and publication: newly diagnosed GD, antithyroid drugs for less than 3 months. RNA was extracted from PBMCs in TRIzol for both TCR sequencing and RNA sequencing. The diagnosis of Graves' disease followed American Thyroid Association guidelines. The patients came from an endocrinology department in Xi'an, China. Each patient gave about 8.1 milliliters of peripheral blood, collected in an EDTA anticoagulant tube. Ficoll Paque Plus density gradient separation was used to isolate PBMCs, and no further T cell sorting was done. An Agilent 2100 Bioanalyzer and agarose gel were used to check RNA quality, while a NanoDrop 2000 measured RNA concentration.

Libraries came from multiplex PCR. Sequenced using an Illumina HiSeq 4000. TCR beta libraries were built with iRepertoire HTBI primers and Arm-PCR amplification of CDR3 regions. PCR products were gel purified before sequencing. The authors processed their data as follows. Gene usage analysis of CDR3 amino acid clonotypes used the 55 to 80 TRBV and about 14 TRBJ segments found across samples. COPE and FqMerger were used to merge the filtered high-quality paired reads into contigs. BLAST was used to align contigs to IMGT TRBV, TRBD and TRBJ reference genes, with CDR3 defined following IMGT. Highly expanded clones were defined as clonotypes with a frequency above 0.1%. Shannon entropy was used to measure repertoire diversity, and the Gini coefficient was used to measure V-J evenness. Public clonotypes were defined as clonotypes shared by more than one individual. TCRdb applied fastp at Q25 and MiXCR to the public reads, then kept only in-frame beta chains. Each CDR3 protein gets just one entry, which takes the most common genes and DNA from the rows behind it. TCRdb, not the original authors, processed these V and J calls. The sample table shows approximately 350,000 distinct CDR3 sequences, and approximately 10% are seen once. Approximately 19% of the sample rests with the top ten.

Another study also made use of these data, one on T cells in Graves' hyperthyroidism and ophthalmopathy. Looking at the second paper: Stable Graves' hyperthyroidism was defined as no progression to ophthalmopathy during 18 months of follow-up. Hyperthyroidism patients were newly diagnosed, had a disease duration of under 2 months, and were aged 18 to 65 years. Any patient with an uncontrolled infection, another autoimmune disease, pregnancy or lactation was excluded. Diagnoses were based on clinical symptoms, serum thyroxine and TRAb, thyroid ultrasound and orbital computed tomography. The first round of RT-PCR for the TCR CDR3 was performed with the HTBI primer set and the Qiagen OneStep RT-PCR kit. Most expanded thyroid clonotypes (frequency above 0.001) were also detected in blood, suggesting blood repertoires may reflect thyroid immune responses. A 13 V-J signature model separated ophthalmopathy from stable hyperthyroidism, with 87.88% sensitivity and around 84% specificity in cross-validation and 80%/75% in testing. In validation, progression to ophthalmopathy was predicted by the model with nearly 71% sensitivity and approximately 78% specificity, a median of about 6 months before onset. To identify TCR V-J signatures that set the groups apart, the researchers used a discovery cohort of 100 patients, made up of some 41 with Graves' ophthalmopathy and around 58 with stable Graves' hyperthyroidism. Prospective prediction of ophthalmopathy was tested in an independent validation cohort consisting of some 19 hyperthyroidism patients and approximately 16 patients who later progressed to ophthalmopathy. The approximately 100 discovery patients were randomly split 7:3 into training and test sets. In more than five Graves' hyperthyroidism patients, the study also compared T-cell repertoires from thyroid tissue with T-cell repertoires from blood. Following sampling, methimazole starting at 30 mg daily was given to hyperthyroidism patients, and high-dose intravenous methylprednisolone was given to ophthalmopathy patients. A second multiplex PCR round built the libraries, followed by size selection and purification. Libraries were sequenced paired-end with 100 bp reads on an Illumina HiSeq2000. SOAPnuke was used to process the raw data, removing reads that contained adapters or uncalled bases, had a mean Phred below 15, or lacked an exact match to the constant primer or identifier. High-quality paired reads were merged with COPE v1.2.5, and unique nucleotide sequences were defined as clonotypes. Clonotypes were aligned to IMGT TRBV, TRBD and TRBJ reference segments using MiTCR v1.1. Analysis was restricted to V-J combinations with a frequency above 0.0001, which covered roughly 99% of repertoires. The TCS score was defined as the ratio of F50 (clonal expansion) to E x V (chaos), calculated using BLOSUM62-based TCRdist between CDR3 peptides within each V-J. Welch's t-statistics and random forest reduced 450 to 600 V-J features to 10 to 15, which were used in a naive Bayes classifier (R e1071). No statistical method was used to set the sample size in advance, and investigators knew the group allocation. According to the paper, TCR Vbeta CDR3 sequencing was carried out on 135 peripheral blood samples, which came from around 43 ophthalmopathy, around 74 hyperthyroidism and 17 progressor patients.

The chain links TRBV5-6 with TRBJ1-5; the D gene lacks a confident call. The material sequenced was peripheral blood mononuclear cells (PBMCs), taken at new diagnosis, from a patient treated with antithyroid drugs. This TCR was sampled from a woman between 18 and 29 years old with Graves disease. Donor details come from another sample of the same person, matched by shared clones. The CDR3: CASSLGMEPEPQHF. The nucleotides read TGTGCCAGCAGCTTGGGCATGGAGCCGGAGCCCCAGCATTTT.